This is a list of T cell receptor beta chains from one sample in a study of T cell responses to AZD1222 COVID-19 vaccine. Assay used: immunoSEQ multiplex PCR; TCRdb lists only in-frame clones, some missing. Of 150,000 or so clones listed, about nine tenths are singletons. Sequences were derived from peripheral blood, sampled on day 0 of AZD1222 vaccination. The receptors here all came from an adult in good health. CDR3s include the opening cysteine and the closing phenylalanine or tryptophan. Each record gives: clone size, D gene, V gene, J gene, CDR3 DNA, CDR3 protein. D genes are given only for firm matches. The size entry is marked missing in some rows and otherwise reads once, few, many or a size class.

NA	TRBD2	TRBV7-3	TRBJ2-3	TGTGCCAGCAGCATCAGCGGGAGTACAGATACGCAGTATTTT	CASSISGSTDTQYF
NA	NA	TRBV15	TRBJ1-2	TGTGCCACCAGCAGAGATCTGCCGACGGGACTCCCAGAGAACTATGGCTACACCTTC	CATSRDLPTGLPENYGYTF
NA	TRBD2	TRBV4-3	TRBJ2-2	TGCGCCAGCAGCCAAGGGGTAGCGGGAGTTGCCGGGGAGCTGTTTTTT	CASSQGVAGVAGELFF
NA	NA	TRBV19	TRBJ1-5	TGTGCCAGTAGTCCGGACTTACCCCGGCCCCAGCATTTT	CASSPDLPRPQHF
NA	TRBD1	TRBV29-1	TRBJ2-5	TGCAGCGCCGACAGGGGAGGCGAGACCCAGTACTTC	CSADRGGETQYF
NA	TRBD1	TRBV7-2	TRBJ1-6	TGTGCCAGCAGCTTCGGGACAGGGGCGCCTTGGCCCCTCCACTTT	CASSFGTGAPWPLHF
NA	NA	TRBV5-1	TRBJ1-2	TGCGCCAGCAGCTTGGTCGCCTTGGAGGGTGACGGCTACACCTTC	CASSLVALEGDGYTF
NA	NA	TRBV7-9	TRBJ1-3	TGTGCCAGCAGCTTAGACGGCAGGAGATCTGGAAACACCATATATTTT	CASSLDGRRSGNTIYF
NA	TRBD1	TRBV27	TRBJ2-7	TGTGCCAGCAGTTTATCAGGACAGGGCACCTACGAGCAGTACTTC	CASSLSGQGTYEQYF
NA	NA	TRBV5-4	TRBJ1-1	TGTGCCAGCAGCTTGGAGTGGGCAGACACTGAAGCTTTCTTT	CASSLEWADTEAFF
NA	TRBD1	TRBV19	TRBJ2-7	TGTGCCAGTAGCACATACGGGACAGCCTCCTCCTACGAGCAGTACTTC	CASSTYGTASSYEQYF
NA	TRBD2	TRBV5-4	TRBJ2-7	TGTGCCAGCAGCTTTGCTAGCGGGAGCTACGAGCAGTACTTC	CASSFASGSYEQYF
NA	TRBD1	TRBV18	TRBJ1-4	TGTGCCAGCTCACCACGACCACAGGGGGGCATTATACCTAATGAAAAACTGTTTTTT	CASSPRPQGGIIPNEKLFF
NA	NA	TRBV9	TRBJ2-1	TGTGCCAGCAGCGTAGGTGGGACATTACCCGAGCAGTTCTTC	CASSVGGTLPEQFF
NA	NA	TRBV4-3	TRBJ2-7	TGCGCCAGCAGCCAGCAGGGGGGGCCTTCCTACGAGCAGTACTTC	CASSQQGGPSYEQYF
NA	TRBD1	TRBV29-1	TRBJ2-2	TGCAGCGTTGGTCGGGACAGCTACACCGGGGAGCTGTTTTTT	CSVGRDSYTGELFF
once	TRBD2	TRBV4-2	TRBJ2-5	TGTGCCAGCAGCCAAGTTGATCGAGCGGGAGGGTTCGACCGGCAAGAGACCCAGTACTTC	CASSQVDRAGGFDRQETQYF
NA	TRBD1	TRBV7-9	TRBJ1-1	TGTGCCAGCAGCTCGGGACAGCTTGAAGCTTTCTTT	CASSSGQLEAFF
once	TRBD2	TRBV29-1	TRBJ2-1	TGCAGCCCGAGGGAGCGGGAGTACGATGAGCAGTTCTTC	CSPREREYDEQFF
NA	NA	TRBV18	TRBJ1-1	TGTGCCAGCTCACCATTCGGGGGATCGAACACTGAAGCTTTCTTT	CASSPFGGSNTEAFF
NA	TRBD1	TRBV7-9	TRBJ1-1	TGTGCCAGCAGCTTGGGACAGGGTAACACTGAAGCTTTCTTT	CASSLGQGNTEAFF
NA	NA	TRBV2	TRBJ2-1	TGTGCCAGCAAGGCGGGACTGGATTCCTACAATGAGCAGTTCTTC	CASKAGLDSYNEQFF
NA	TRBD1	TRBV24-1	TRBJ1-2	TGTGCCACCAGTGATGGGACAGGGACTAATTATTATGGCTACACCTTC	CATSDGTGTNYYGYTF
NA	TRBD1	TRBV5-1	TRBJ1-2	TGCGCCAGCAGCGCGATCCAGGGGGCTCGGGGCTACACCTTC	CASSAIQGARGYTF
NA	NA	TRBV25-1	TRBJ1-2	TGTGCCAGCAGTGAGCATGGCTACACCTTC	CASSEHGYTF
NA	NA	TRBV7-3	TRBJ2-1	TGTGCCAGCGCTACTGGAAGCTACAATGAGCAGTTCTTC	CASATGSYNEQFF
NA	TRBD2	TRBV9	TRBJ2-1	TGTGCCAGCAGCGGAACTAGCGAAAATGAGCAGTTCTTC	CASSGTSENEQFF
NA	NA	TRBV2	TRBJ2-7	TGTGCCAGCAGGGAATCGGACCACGAGCAGTACTTC	CASRESDHEQYF
NA	NA	TRBV4-2	TRBJ1-3	TGTGCCAGCAGCCAAGCGGGTAACAGGGCAGGTGGAAACACCATATATTTT	CASSQAGNRAGGNTIYF
NA	NA	TRBV28	TRBJ2-1	TGTGCCAGCACCGAAAGAAATGAGCAGTTCTTC	CASTERNEQFF
NA	NA	TRBV25-1	TRBJ2-7	TGTGCCAGCAGTGATTCCTCCTACGAGCAGTACTTC	CASSDSSYEQYF
NA	NA	TRBV7-8	TRBJ1-2	TGTGCCAGCAGCTCCAGGGACGGTAGACATGGCTACACCTTC	CASSSRDGRHGYTF